This T cell receptor beta chain was sequenced during a study of blood T cells in healthy people across ages. Turning to the study itself: Every two T cells gave about one barcoded beta molecule via template switching.

CDR1 and CDR2 (germline): LGHNA, YSLEER. V dropped 0 bases and J dropped 6 bases, with 13 bases sitting between them. CDR3 length: 15 residues. Using a J-beta primer mix together with a sample-barcoded 5' primer, a second PCR was run for roughly 7 to 12 cycles. TCRdb re-called the 5' RACE reads with MiXCR, one entry per CDR3 protein. Of approximately 790,000 distinct CDR3 sequences in the sample, 55% to 65% were seen once. Remarks on this clonotype: Its antigen is currently unknown.

Study conclusions and caveats: The fall in TCR beta diversity per million T cells was roughly linear with age.

Each sample yielded at least 6 million isolated PBMCs. The sequencing input was blood. The chain joins TRBV4-3 to TRBJ2-3; possible D gene TRBD1, 7 bases. The TCR originated in a man between 25 and 39 years old in good health. CDR3 amino acids: CASSQDSRGRDTQYF. The CDR3 DNA sequence: TGCGCCAGCAGCCAAGATAGCAGGGGGAGGGATACGCAGTATTTT.